This TCR beta chain originates from a study of cytomegalovirus exposure and HLA in healthy donors. Broader study findings: As a later analysis revealed, most CMV-associated TCR beta chains appeared HLA-restricted. Clonal expansion, a later analysis showed, was greater in HLA-associated TCR beta chains than in equally common others.

PCR involved 60 Vbeta and 13 Jbeta primers. Only in-frame clones appear in the TCRdb table, and some are missing; sequencing was by immunoSEQ multiplex PCR. The repertoire includes some 220,000 clones, over 70% of them detected once, and around 2.9% sits in the top ten. Details on this clone: Its antigen is not identified.

Sequences were obtained from PBMCs. The clonotype comes from a woman aged 55-70 years in good health and CMV-seropositive.

The CDR3 DNA reads as TGTGCCAGCAGCTTCACTAGCGGGAGCCCCGGGGAGACCCAGTACTTC. Translation gives CASSFTSGSPGETQYF. The J gene is TRBJ2-5, the V gene TRBV11-2; 11 nucleotides line up with TRBD2. Germline CDR1 SGHAT, CDR2 FQNNGV. V shed 3 bases, J shed 5 bases, and the junction held 8 bases outside the gene matches. The CDR3 extends over 16 amino acids.